These 31 T cell receptor beta chains were all obtained from the same sample, sequenced in a study of tumor-infiltrating lymphocytes in primary liver carcinoma. Total RNA (around 0.45 ug) served as template for TCR beta cDNA synthesis primed by a constant-region primer. Each TCR beta library was derived from three nested multiplex PCR rounds that employed slightly modified ARM-PCR. The study ran its first two PCR rounds for roughly 11 cycles each, using TRBV1-TRBV30 forward primers and a C-beta reverse primer. One entry per CDR3 protein, called by TCRdb with MiXCR from the multiplex PCR reads. The sample lists approximately 320,000 distinct CDR3 sequences, about three fifths occurring once. Out of unsorted whole blood came the blood RNA, and germline DNA was extracted as well. Sequenced material: peripheral blood. The receptors stem from a woman in her 30s with primary liver carcinoma and hepatitis B virus infection.

This clonotype was counted a few times. The V call is TRBV5-6, the J call TRBJ2-4; 8 bases are shared with TRBD1. This CDR3 region has 14 residues. Germline V gene sequence: CDR1 SGHDT, CDR2 YYEEEE. V dropped 4 bases and J dropped 8; count of bases not matched to a gene: 8. CDR3 region: CASSQDRGRDIQYF. CDR3 DNA: TGTGCCAGCAGCCAAGACAGGGGTCGGGACATTCAGTACTTC.

With regard to this clonotype: A read error may produce the germline difference seen at one junction end. The chain employs TRBV6-5 and TRBJ1-2, with 8 bases matching TRBD1. The CDR3 has 15 amino acids. Germline-derived CDR1 and CDR2 are MNHEY and SVGAGI. CDR3 amino acids: CTSSYRTGSNYGYTF. The DNA of the CDR3 is TGTACCAGCAGTTACAGGACAGGGTCTAACTATGGCTACACCTTC.

A remark on this clonotype: It is likely a read error, because the conserved phenylalanine at the end of the CDR3 is missing. The J gene is TRBJ2-7, the V gene TRBV5-6; D gene ambiguous. V was cut by 3 bases and J by 4 bases, with 5 bases left in between. The germline gives CDR1 SGHDT, CDR2 YYEEEE. The CDR3 has 11 residues. DNA of the CDR3: TGTGCCAGCAGCTCCTTTTACGAGCAGTACCTC. Protein product: CASSSFYEQYL.

This chain joins TRBV10-2 and TRBJ1-2; TRBD1 is a possible D gene (5 bases). The V end lost 6 bases, the J end lost 2 bases, and 10 bases lay between the germline ends. Germline V gene data show CDR1 as WSHSY and CDR2 as SAAADI. This CDR3 comprises 13 residues. The CDR3 coding sequence is TGCGCCAGCAGATTACGGGGCAACTATGGCTACACCTTC. Amino acid sequence: CASRLRGNYGYTF.

Of note for this clonotype: One base away lies a much larger clone, so this may be a sequencing read error. The rearrangement links TRBV12-3 or TRBV12-4 to TRBJ2-3; 12 bases map to TRBD2. The CDR3 runs to 15 residues. J lost 7 bases, V lost 7 bases, and 9 bases had no gene match. The CDR3 DNA is TGTGCCAGCACCCCTTCTAGCGGGGGGGGTAATACGCAGTATTTT. As protein: CASTPSSGGGNTQYF.

The table lists this clonotype with a count of one. The chain uses TRBV6-6 and TRBJ2-1; weak D call: TRBD2 (6 bases). The germline V gene has CDR1 MNHNY and CDR2 SVGAGI (reference sequence). The CDR3 totals 15 residues. Trimming stripped 5 bases from V and 10 bases from J, with 21 bases between. Written as DNA, the CDR3 is TGTGCCAGCAGTGAGAGGACTAACGGGAGCCGGGAGCAGTTCTTC. Protein product: CASSERTNGSREQFF.

On this clonotype itself: This may be a read error, as it is one base from a much larger clone. J is TRBJ2-1 and V is TRBV29-1; D might be TRBD1 or TRBD2, each matching 5 bases. V was trimmed by 1 base and J by 9 bases, leaving 19 bases between them. Germline CDR1 reads SQVTM; CDR2 reads ANQGSEA. This CDR3 has 15 amino acids. The CDR3 reads CSVEVMGRAGGEQFF. The DNA of the CDR3 is TGCAGCGTTGAAGTCATGGGACGGGCCGGTGGTGAGCAGTTCTTC.

A note on this clonotype: Mismatch with germline at one junction end may stem from a read error. The J gene is TRBJ2-7, the V gene TRBV6-6; D not resolved. The CDR3 is 11 residues long. Per germline, CDR1 MNHNY and CDR2 SVGAGI (reference sequence). The DNA of the CDR3 is TGTGCCAGCAGTCGGTTTTACGATCAGTACTTC. Translation gives CASSRFYDQYF.

The V gene is TRBV4-1, the J gene TRBJ2-5, with D unclear. The CDR3 runs 12 residues. The germline V gene has CDR1 MGHRA and CDR2 YSYEKL. Trimming removed 3 bases at V and 8 bases at J, with 10 bases between. The CDR3 reads CASSQSGDTQYF. The CDR3 DNA is TGCGCCAGCAGCCAGAGTGGCGATACCCAGTACTTC.

To note about this clonotype: This may be a read error, as it is one base from a much larger clone. J is TRBJ2-1 and V is TRBV5-4; 8 bases agree with TRBD1. Germline lookup yields CDR1 SGHNT and CDR2 YYREEE (reference sequence). The junction had 1 base not matched to a gene; V was cut back by 4 bases and J by 4 bases. The CDR3 runs to 13 residues. The CDR3 nucleotides are TGTGCCAGCAGCAGGGACAGGTACAATGAGCAGTTCTTC. Translation: CASSRDRYNEQFF.

This chain connects TRBV6-1 to TRBJ2-5; 7 bases line up with TRBD1. CDR1 and CDR2 from the germline V gene are MNHNS and SASEGT. V was pared by 4 bases and J by 8 bases, with 19 bases of the junction left unmatched. The CDR3 consists of 17 residues. CDR3 loop: CASSGAFSTGILETQYF. CDR3 nucleotides: TGTGCCAGCAGTGGGGCCTTCTCGACAGGGATCCTAGAAACCCAGTACTTC.

With respect to this clonotype: Lacking the conserved final phenylalanine or tryptophan, this CDR3 likely reflects a read error. The CDR3 protein is CASSLNTPDTQYL. In nucleotides, the CDR3 is TGTGCTAGCAGCCTCAATACCCCAGATACGCAGTATCTT. This chain uses TRBV11-1 with TRBJ2-3; D call uncertain. This CDR3 region has 13 residues. The germline gives CDR1 SGHAT, CDR2 FQDESV (reference sequence).

A word on this clonotype: A much larger clone lies a single base off, so this may be a read error. The CDR3 does not end in the conserved phenylalanine or tryptophan, so this is likely a read error. The chain recombines TRBV4-1 with TRBJ2-7, with a tentative D call TRBD1 (6 bases). Trimming left V 4 bases short and J 2 bases short, with 12 bases between. CDR3 size: 14 residues. The germline gives CDR1 MGHRA, CDR2 YSYEKL. CDR3 amino acids: CASSPLDRTYEQYS. The CDR3 DNA reads as TGCGCCAGCAGCCCATTAGACAGGACCTACGAGCAGTACTCC.

About this clonotype itself: A much more abundant neighbour one base away suggests this may be a read error. The chain combines TRBV6-2 or TRBV6-3 with TRBJ2-1; no firm D call. The CDR3 consists of 11 residues. From germline, CDR1 is MNHEY and CDR2 SVGEGT. Trimming cost V 10 bases and J 9 bases, with 13 bases left between them. CDR3 sequence (DNA): TGTGCCATCAGCAACGTGGGTGAGCAGTTCTTC. This encodes CAISNVGEQFF.

With regard to this clonotype: One junction end disagrees with the germline gene, perhaps due to a read error. This sequence joins TRBV29-1 and TRBJ1-2; D unclear. Germline assignment: CDR1 SQVTM and CDR2 ANQGSEA. The CDR3 sequence is 12 residues long. The CDR3: CSVKHGSGKTVF. For the CDR3, the DNA is TGCAGCGTGAAACACGGAAGCGGAAAAACTGTATTC.

About this clonotype: Germline and junction disagree at one end, which may indicate a read error. This rearrangement joins TRBV6-2 or TRBV6-3 to TRBJ1-1; D remains unclear. The CDR3 is 11 residues long. Germline loops: CDR1 MNHEY, CDR2 SVGEGT. The CDR3 is CANSYGVEAFF. The CDR3 DNA follows: TGTGCCAACAGTTACGGAGTCGAAGCTTTCTTT.

The genes are TRBV12-3 or TRBV12-4 and TRBJ2-2, with TRBD1 identical over 9 bases. After removal of 6 bases from V and 4 bases from J, the junction contained 3 bases not matched to a gene. CDR3 size: 14 residues. CDR3 sequence reads: CASRRDRATGELFF. In DNA, the CDR3 is TGTGCCAGCAGACGGGACAGGGCCACCGGGGAGCTGTTTTTT.

As for this clonotype: A read error may account for a junction end that differs from germline. CDR3 bases: TGTGCCAGCAGTTTAGAGTGGAGCTCCTACAATGAGCAGTTCTTC. Translation gives CASSLEWSSYNEQFF. The rearrangement joins TRBV11-2 to TRBJ2-1; D remains unclear. Germline CDR1 SGHAT, CDR2 FQNNGV. This CDR3 has 15 residues. Full variable domain (remainder filled in from reference TRBV11-2 and TRBJ2-1): EAGVAQSPRYKIIEKRQSVAFWCNPISGHATLYWYQQILGQGPKLLIQFQNNGVVDDSQLPKDRFSAERLKGVDSTLKIQPAKLEDSAVYLCASSLEWSSYNEQFFGPGTRLTVL.

Concerning this clonotype itself: One end of the junction varies from germline; a read error may be responsible. The V and J genes are TRBV11-2 and TRBJ2-3; the D is unclear. The CDR3 is 14 amino acids. The germline CDR1 and CDR2 sequences are SGHAT and FQNNGV. In DNA, the CDR3 is TGTGCCAGCAGCTTGGATCTAACGGTTGATACGCAATATTTT. Translation: CASSLDLTVDTQYF.

Points on this clonotype: This may stem from a read error, because a much larger clone lies one nucleotide away. This rearrangement joins TRBV12-3 or TRBV12-4 to TRBJ2-7, with TRBD2 as a possible D gene (5 bases). The CDR3 is made up of 14 amino acids. The CDR3 loop reads CASSVAGVTYDQYF. The CDR3 DNA sequence: TGTGCCAGCAGTGTTGCCGGGGTAACCTACGACCAGTACTTC.

Turning to this clonotype: This clone may be a read error of a much larger clone one base away. The rearrangement uses TRBV20-1 and TRBJ2-7; TRBD1 matches 7 bases. This CDR3 comprises 14 residues. J gave up 2 bases and V 4 bases, and 8 bases lay outside the gene matches. The germline V gene encodes CDR1 DFQATT and CDR2 SNEGSKA (reference sequence). The CDR3 coding sequence is TGCAGTGCTATGGTGGACAGGTCCCCCTACGAGCAGTACTTC. Protein product: CSAMVDRSPYEQYF.

This chain links TRBV4-1 with TRBJ2-7; a possible D gene is TRBD2 (5 bases). The germline V gene has CDR1 MGHRA and CDR2 YSYEKL. The CDR3 length is 15 residues. V was trimmed by 6 bases and J by 4 bases, leaving 19 bases between them. The DNA for the CDR3 is TGCGCCAGCAGTCTCAATTGGTCCGGGGATTACGAGCAGTACTTC. Its translation: CASSLNWSGDYEQYF.

About this clonotype: The CDR3 carries no conserved terminal phenylalanine or tryptophan, so it likely arises from a read error. The chain uses TRBV11-2 and TRBJ2-1, with 8 bases aligning to TRBD2. The V gene's germline CDR1 is SGHAT and CDR2 FQNNGV. V was pared by 7 bases and J by 8 bases, with 13 bases of the junction left unmatched. The CDR3 is made up of 15 amino acids. The CDR3 loop is CASNSTSGGADEQFL. CDR3 sequence (DNA): TGTGCCAGCAACAGCACTAGCGGCGGGGCCGATGAGCAGTTCCTC.

As to this clonotype: A much larger clone lies one base from this, so it may be a read error. This chain connects TRBV12-3 or TRBV12-4 to TRBJ1-1; possibly TRBD1 for D (5 bases). V was trimmed by 8 bases and J by 5 bases, leaving 15 bases between them. This CDR3 has 13 residues. The chain's CDR3 is CASCWGRKTEAFF. The CDR3 DNA reads TGTGCCAGCTGCTGGGGGAGGAAAACTGAAGCTTTCTTT.

This clonotype was observed at least ten times. The chain carries TRBV4-3 and TRBJ1-5; D gene uncertain. The germline V gene encodes CDR1 LGHNA and CDR2 YSLEER. V dropped 1 base and J dropped 7 bases, with 11 bases sitting between them. The CDR3 is 14 amino acids. The CDR3 region is CASSQGVVLQPQHF. The CDR3 DNA is TGCGCCAGCAGCCAAGGTGTCGTCCTCCAGCCCCAGCATTTT.

This clonotype is medium-sized in the sample. V is TRBV11-2 and J is TRBJ2-7, with TRBD2 matching over 9 bases. In germline, CDR1 is SGHAT, CDR2 FQNNGV. This CDR3 is 13 amino acids long. V was pared by 8 bases and J by 3 bases, with 5 bases of the junction left unmatched. CDR3 region: CASVALAGYEQYF. In DNA, the CDR3 is TGTGCCAGCGTGGCACTAGCGGGCTACGAGCAGTACTTC.

Remarks on this clonotype: One junction end does not reproduce the germline sequence, and a read error may be involved. The chain uses TRBV10-3 and TRBJ2-5; either TRBD1 or TRBD2 may fit D (6 bases each). In germline, CDR1 is ENHRY, CDR2 SYGVKD. The CDR3 is 13 residues long. The CDR3 DNA is TGTGCCATCAGTGAGTCTAGTCGGGGGCTCGTGTGCTTC. This sequence encodes CAISESSRGLVCF.

J is TRBJ2-2 and V is TRBV14; no definite D call. The germline V gene encodes CDR1 SGHDN and CDR2 FVKESK. This CDR3 has 17 amino acids. Trimming stripped 0 bases from V and 6 bases from J, with 17 bases between. In DNA, the CDR3 is TGTGCCAGCAGCCAAGAATCGGCGGAGTGGTCGGCCGGGGAGCTGTTTTTT. Amino acid sequence: CASSQESAEWSAGELFF.

V usage is TRBV11-2 and J usage is TRBJ1-1, with D hard to call. Germline CDR1 and CDR2: SGHAT and FQNNGV. Trimming stripped 11 bases from V and 0 bases from J, with 13 bases between. The CDR3 is 13 amino acids. The CDR3 protein is CAGNLDLNTEAFF. The CDR3 DNA reads as TGTGCCGGCAACTTAGATCTGAACACTGAAGCTTTCTTT.

Notes on this clonotype: The junction and the germline gene differ at one end; a read error may be behind it. The chain joins TRBV7-9 to TRBJ1-2, with D hard to call. The CDR3 totals 13 residues. Germline V lookup: CDR1 SEHNR, CDR2 FQNEAQ (reference sequence). CDR3 sequence reads: CASNLGHTYGYTF. CDR3 DNA sequence: TGTGCCAGCAACTTAGGGCATACCTATGGCTACACCTTC.

V gene TRBV24-1 combines with J gene TRBJ2-2; possibly TRBD2 for D (6 bases). The CDR3 consists of 15 residues. Germline V gene lookup returns CDR1 KGHDR and CDR2 SFDVKD. Trimming shortened V by 5 bases and J by 5 bases, and 14 bases separated the two germline ends. DNA of the CDR3: TGTGCCACCAGTGTGACCCGGGGAGGTACCGGGGAGCTGTTTTTT. Protein: CATSVTRGGTGELFF.